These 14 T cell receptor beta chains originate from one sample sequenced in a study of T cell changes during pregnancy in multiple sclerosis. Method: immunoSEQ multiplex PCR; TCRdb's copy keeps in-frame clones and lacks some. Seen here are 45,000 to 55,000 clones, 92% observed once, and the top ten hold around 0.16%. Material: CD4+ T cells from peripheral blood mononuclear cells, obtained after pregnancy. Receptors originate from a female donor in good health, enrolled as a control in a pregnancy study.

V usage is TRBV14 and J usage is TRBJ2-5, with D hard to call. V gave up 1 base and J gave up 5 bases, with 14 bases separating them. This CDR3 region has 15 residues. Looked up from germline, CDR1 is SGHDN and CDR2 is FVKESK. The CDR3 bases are TGTGCCAGCAGCCAAGGGGCCCATCCCTCGGAGACCCAGTACTTC. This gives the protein CASSQGAHPSETQYF.

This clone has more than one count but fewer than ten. CDR3 region: CASSPPQGNTNTEAFF. The CDR3 bases are TGTGCCAGCTCACCACCGCAGGGAAACACGAACACTGAAGCTTTCTTT. V is TRBV18 and J is TRBJ1-1; tentative D call: TRBD1 (5 bases). CDR3 length: 16 amino acids. The germline V gene has CDR1 KGHSH and CDR2 LQKENI. Trimming stripped 0 bases from V and 1 base from J, with 12 bases between.

In DNA, the CDR3 is TGCGCCAGCAGCCAAGATATGGGAGGGAATGAGCAGTTCTTC. The encoded protein is CASSQDMGGNEQFF. V and J are TRBV4-3 and TRBJ2-1; 7 bases are shared with TRBD2. With V trimmed by 0 bases and J by 7 bases, 3 bases remained unmatched. Germline CDR1 is LGHNA and CDR2 is YSLEER. The length of the CDR3 is 14 residues.

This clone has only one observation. The CDR3, as DNA: TGTGCCAGCAACCCCGGGGGACAGGTCTCTCCCCTCCACTTT. It translates to CASNPGGQVSPLHF. The chain uses TRBV6-1 and TRBJ1-6, with 8 positions matching TRBD1. Germline CDR1 and CDR2: MNHNS and SASEGT. The CDR3 runs 14 residues. J gave up 13 bases and V 7 bases, and 12 bases lay outside the gene matches.

CDR3 in amino acids: CASSHLGLSEAFF. The CDR3 DNA reads as TGCGCCAGCAGCCATCTCGGACTGAGTGAAGCTTTCTTT. The V gene is TRBV4-1, the J gene TRBJ1-1; D is uncertain. Per germline, CDR1 MGHRA and CDR2 YSYEKL. V was cut by 3 bases and J by 7 bases, with 12 bases left in between. The length of the CDR3 is 13 residues.

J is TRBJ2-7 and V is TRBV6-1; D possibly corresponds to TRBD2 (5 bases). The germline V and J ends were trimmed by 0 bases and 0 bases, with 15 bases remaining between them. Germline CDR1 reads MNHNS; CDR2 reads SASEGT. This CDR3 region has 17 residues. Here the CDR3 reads CASSEAKGGPSSYEQYF. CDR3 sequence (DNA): TGTGCCAGCAGTGAAGCAAAAGGAGGCCCTAGCTCCTACGAGCAGTACTTC.

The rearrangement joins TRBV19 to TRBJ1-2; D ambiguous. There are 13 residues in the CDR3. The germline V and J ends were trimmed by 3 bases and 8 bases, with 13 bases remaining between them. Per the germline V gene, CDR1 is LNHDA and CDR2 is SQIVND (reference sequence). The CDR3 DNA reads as TGTGCCAGTAGTATCTCCTCGGCCGGGGGCTACACCTTC. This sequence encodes CASSISSAGGYTF. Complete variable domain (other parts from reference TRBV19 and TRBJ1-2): DGGITQSPKYLFRKEGQNVTLSCEQNLNHDAMYWYRQDPGQGLRLIYYSQIVNDFQKGDIAEGYSVSREKKESFPLTVTSAQKNPTAFYLCASSISSAGGYTFGSGTRLTVV.

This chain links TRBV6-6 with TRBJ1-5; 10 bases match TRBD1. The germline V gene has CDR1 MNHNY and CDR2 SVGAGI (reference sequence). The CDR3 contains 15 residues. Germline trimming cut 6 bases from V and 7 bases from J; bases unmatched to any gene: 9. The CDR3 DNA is TGTGCCAGCAGCAACTATGGACAGGGGGACCAGCCCCAGCATTTT. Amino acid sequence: CASSNYGQGDQPQHF.

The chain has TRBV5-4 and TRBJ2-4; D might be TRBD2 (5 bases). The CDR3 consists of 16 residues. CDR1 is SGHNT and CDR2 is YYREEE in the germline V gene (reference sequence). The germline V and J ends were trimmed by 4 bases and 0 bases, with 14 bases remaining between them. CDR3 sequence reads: CASSHTGILAKNIQYF. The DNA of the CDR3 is TGTGCCAGCAGCCATACGGGGATCCTAGCCAAAAACATTCAGTACTTC.

Here the CDR3 reads CASSERTGTTKQYF. Here the CDR3 DNA reads TGTGCCAGCAGTGAAAGGACAGGCACTACGAAGCAGTACTTC. The chain links TRBV6-1 to TRBJ2-7; 7 bases map to TRBD1. This CDR3 has 14 amino acids. The V segment lost 2 bases and the J segment 8 bases; nucleotides outside the gene matches: 9. Germline-derived CDR1 and CDR2 are MNHNS and SASEGT.

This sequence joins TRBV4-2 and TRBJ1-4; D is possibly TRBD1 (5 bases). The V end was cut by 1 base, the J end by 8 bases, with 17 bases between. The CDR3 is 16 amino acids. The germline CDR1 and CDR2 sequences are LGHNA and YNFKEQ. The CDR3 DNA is TGTGCCAGCAGCCAAGGGCAGTCAGGGTTTTCGGAAAAACTGTTTTTT. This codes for CASSQGQSGFSEKLFF.

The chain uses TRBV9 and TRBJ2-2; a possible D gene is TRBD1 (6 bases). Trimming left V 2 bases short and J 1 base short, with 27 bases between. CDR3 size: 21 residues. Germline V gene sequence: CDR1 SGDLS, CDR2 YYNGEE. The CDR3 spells CASSVSSTPVRTVMNTGELFF. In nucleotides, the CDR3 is TGTGCCAGCAGCGTTTCTTCTACCCCCGTAAGGACAGTGATGAACACCGGGGAGCTGTTTTTT.

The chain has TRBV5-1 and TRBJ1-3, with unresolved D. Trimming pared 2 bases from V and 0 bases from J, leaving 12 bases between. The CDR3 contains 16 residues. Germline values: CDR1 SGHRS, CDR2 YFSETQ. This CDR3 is CASSFTDSSSGNTIYF. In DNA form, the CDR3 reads TGCGCCAGCAGCTTTACAGATTCGAGCTCTGGAAACACCATATATTTT.

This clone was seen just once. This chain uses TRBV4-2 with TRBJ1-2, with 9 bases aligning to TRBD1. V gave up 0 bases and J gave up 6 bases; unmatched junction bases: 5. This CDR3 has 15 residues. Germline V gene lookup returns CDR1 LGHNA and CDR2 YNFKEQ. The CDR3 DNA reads TGTGCCAGCAGCCAAGAGACGACAGGGGGGAATGGCTACACCTTC. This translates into CASSQETTGGNGYTF.